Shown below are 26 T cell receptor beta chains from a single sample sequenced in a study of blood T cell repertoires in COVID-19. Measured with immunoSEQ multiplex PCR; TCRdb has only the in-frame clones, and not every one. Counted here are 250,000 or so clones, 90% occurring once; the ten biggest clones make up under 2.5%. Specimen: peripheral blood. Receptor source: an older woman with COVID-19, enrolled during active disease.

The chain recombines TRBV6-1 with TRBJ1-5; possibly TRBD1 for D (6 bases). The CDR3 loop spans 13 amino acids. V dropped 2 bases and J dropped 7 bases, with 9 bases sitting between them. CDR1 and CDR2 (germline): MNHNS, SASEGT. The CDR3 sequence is CASSEQGKQPQHF. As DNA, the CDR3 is TGTGCCAGCAGTGAACAGGGGAAACAGCCCCAGCATTTT.

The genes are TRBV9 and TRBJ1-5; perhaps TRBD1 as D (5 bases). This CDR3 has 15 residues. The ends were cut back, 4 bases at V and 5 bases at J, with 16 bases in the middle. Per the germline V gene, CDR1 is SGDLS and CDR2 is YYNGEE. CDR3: CASSPADSLHQPQHF. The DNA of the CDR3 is TGTGCCAGCAGCCCCGCCGACAGCCTACATCAGCCCCAGCATTTT.

CDR3: CASSLGLDDYSGNTIYF. Here the CDR3 DNA reads TGCGCCAGCAGCTTGGGTCTAGACGACTACTCTGGAAACACCATATATTTT. J is TRBJ1-3 and V is TRBV5-1; D remains ambiguous. Between the trimmed V and J ends, which lost 0 bases and 0 bases, there was a span of 13 bases. This CDR3 is built from 17 residues. CDR1 is SGHRS and CDR2 is YFSETQ in the germline V gene.

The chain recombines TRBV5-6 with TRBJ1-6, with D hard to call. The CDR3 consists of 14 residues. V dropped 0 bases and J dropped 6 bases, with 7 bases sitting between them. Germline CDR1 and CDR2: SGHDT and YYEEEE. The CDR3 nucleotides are TGTGCCAGCAGCTTGGGGGCAGCTAATTCACCCCTCCACTTT. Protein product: CASSLGAANSPLHF.

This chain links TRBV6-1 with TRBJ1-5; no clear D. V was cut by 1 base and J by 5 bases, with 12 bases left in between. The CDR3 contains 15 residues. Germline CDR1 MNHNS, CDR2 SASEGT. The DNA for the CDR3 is TGTGCCAGCAGTGAAGTACAGATGAACTATCAGCCCCAGCATTTT. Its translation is CASSEVQMNYQPQHF.

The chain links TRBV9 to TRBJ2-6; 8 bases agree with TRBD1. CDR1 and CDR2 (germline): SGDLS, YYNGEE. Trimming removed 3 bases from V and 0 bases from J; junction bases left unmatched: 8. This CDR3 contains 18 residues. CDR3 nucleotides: TGTGCCAGCAGCGCCAGACAGGGGTCAGACTCTGGGGCCAACGTCCTGACTTTC. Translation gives CASSARQGSDSGANVLTF.

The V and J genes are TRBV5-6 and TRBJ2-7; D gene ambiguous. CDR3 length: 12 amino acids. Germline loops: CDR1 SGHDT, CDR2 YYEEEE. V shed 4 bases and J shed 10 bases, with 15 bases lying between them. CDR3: CASSLSFRPQYF. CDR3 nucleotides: TGTGCCAGCAGCCTATCCTTCCGTCCCCAGTACTTC.

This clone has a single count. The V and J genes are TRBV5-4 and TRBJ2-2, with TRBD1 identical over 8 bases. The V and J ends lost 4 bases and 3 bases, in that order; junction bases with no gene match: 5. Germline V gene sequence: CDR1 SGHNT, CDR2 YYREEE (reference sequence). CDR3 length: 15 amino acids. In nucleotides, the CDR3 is TGTGCCAGCAGCGGTGGGACAGGTCACACCGGGGAGCTGTTTTTT. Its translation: CASSGGTGHTGELFF.

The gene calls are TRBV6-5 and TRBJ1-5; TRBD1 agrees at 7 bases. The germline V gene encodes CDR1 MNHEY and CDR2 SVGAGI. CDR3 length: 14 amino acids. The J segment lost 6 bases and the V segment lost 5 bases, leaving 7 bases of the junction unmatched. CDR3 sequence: CASSLRGAGQPQHF. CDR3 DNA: TGTGCCAGCAGTCTCAGGGGGGCGGGTCAGCCCCAGCATTTT.

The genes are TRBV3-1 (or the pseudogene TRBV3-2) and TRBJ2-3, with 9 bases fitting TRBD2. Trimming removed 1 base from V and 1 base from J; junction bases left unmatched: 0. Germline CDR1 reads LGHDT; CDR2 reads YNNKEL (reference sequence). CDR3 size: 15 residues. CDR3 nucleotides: TGTGCCAGCAGCCAAGGGACTAGCGGCACAGATACGCAGTATTTT. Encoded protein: CASSQGTSGTDTQYF.

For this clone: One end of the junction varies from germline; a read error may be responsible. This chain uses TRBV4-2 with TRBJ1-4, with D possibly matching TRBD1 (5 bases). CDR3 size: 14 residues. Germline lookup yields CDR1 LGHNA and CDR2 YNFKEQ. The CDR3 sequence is CANSQETANEKLFF. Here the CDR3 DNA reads TGTGCCAACAGCCAAGAGACAGCTAATGAAAAACTGTTTTTT.

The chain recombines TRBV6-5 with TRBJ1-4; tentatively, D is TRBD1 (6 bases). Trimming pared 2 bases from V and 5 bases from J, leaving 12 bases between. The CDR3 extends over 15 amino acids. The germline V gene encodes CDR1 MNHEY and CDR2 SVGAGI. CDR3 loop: CASSYGAGENEKLFF. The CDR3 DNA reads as TGTGCCAGCAGTTACGGGGCAGGGGAGAATGAAAAACTGTTTTTT.

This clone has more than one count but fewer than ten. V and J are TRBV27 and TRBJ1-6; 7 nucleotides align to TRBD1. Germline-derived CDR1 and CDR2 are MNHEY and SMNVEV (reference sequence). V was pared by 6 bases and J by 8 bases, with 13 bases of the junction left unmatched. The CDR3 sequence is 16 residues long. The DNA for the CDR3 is TGTGCCAGCAGGATTCAAACCGGGACAGACTATTCACCCCTCCACTTT. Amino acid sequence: CASRIQTGTDYSPLHF.

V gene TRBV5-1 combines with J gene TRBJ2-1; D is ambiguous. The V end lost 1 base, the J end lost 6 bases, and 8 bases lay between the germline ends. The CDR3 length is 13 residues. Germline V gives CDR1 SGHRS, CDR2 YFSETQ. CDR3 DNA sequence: TGCGCCAGCAGCTTGAATCGCGCCAATGAGCAGTTCTTC. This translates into CASSLNRANEQFF.

The CDR3 reads CASSPTGGSHQPQHF. In DNA form, the CDR3 reads TGTGCCAGCAGTCCTACAGGGGGAAGTCATCAGCCCCAGCATTTT. The rearrangement links TRBV7-9 to TRBJ1-5; 8 nucleotides align to TRBD1. From germline, CDR1 is SEHNR and CDR2 FQNEAQ (reference sequence). After removal of 6 bases from V and 5 bases from J, the junction contained 9 bases not matched to a gene. This CDR3 is built from 15 residues. Looking up the rest from reference TRBV7-9 and TRBJ1-5 gives the full variable domain: DTGVSQNPRHKITKRGQNVTFRCDPISEHNRLYWYRQTLGQGPEFLTYFQNEAQLEKSRLLSDRFSAERPKGSFSTLEIQRTEQGDSAMYLCASSPTGGSHQPQHFGDGTRLSIL.

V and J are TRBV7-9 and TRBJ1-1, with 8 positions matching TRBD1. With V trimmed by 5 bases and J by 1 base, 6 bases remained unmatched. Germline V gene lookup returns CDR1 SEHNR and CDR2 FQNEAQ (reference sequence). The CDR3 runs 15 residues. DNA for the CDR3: TGTGCCAGCAGCCCTGGGACAGGCCGGAACACTGAAGCTTTCTTT. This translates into CASSPGTGRNTEAFF.

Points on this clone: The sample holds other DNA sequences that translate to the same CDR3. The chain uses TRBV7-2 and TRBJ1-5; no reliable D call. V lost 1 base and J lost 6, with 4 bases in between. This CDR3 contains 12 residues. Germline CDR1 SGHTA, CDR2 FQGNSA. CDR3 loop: CASSLVGQPQHF. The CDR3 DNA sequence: TGTGCCAGCAGCTTAGTCGGTCAGCCCCAGCATTTT.

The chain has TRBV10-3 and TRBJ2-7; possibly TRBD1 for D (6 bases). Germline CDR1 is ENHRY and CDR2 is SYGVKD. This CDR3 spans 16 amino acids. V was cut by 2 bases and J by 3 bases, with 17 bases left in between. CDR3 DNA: TGTGCCATCAGTGAGGCCCCAGGGGTCGGGGACTACGAGCAGTACTTC. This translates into CAISEAPGVGDYEQYF.

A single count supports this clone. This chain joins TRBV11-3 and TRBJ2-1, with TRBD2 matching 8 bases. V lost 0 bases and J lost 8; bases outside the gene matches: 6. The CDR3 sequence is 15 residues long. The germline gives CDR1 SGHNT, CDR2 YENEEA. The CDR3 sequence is CASSLEGTSLDEQFF. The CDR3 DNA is TGTGCCAGCAGCTTAGAAGGGACTAGTTTGGATGAGCAGTTCTTC.

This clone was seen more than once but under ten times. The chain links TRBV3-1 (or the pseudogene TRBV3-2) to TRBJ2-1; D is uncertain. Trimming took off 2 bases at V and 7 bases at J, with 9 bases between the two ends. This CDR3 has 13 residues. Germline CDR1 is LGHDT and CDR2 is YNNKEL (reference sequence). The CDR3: CASSQTEDNEQFF. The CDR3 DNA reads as TGTGCCAGCAGCCAAACAGAAGATAATGAGCAGTTCTTC.

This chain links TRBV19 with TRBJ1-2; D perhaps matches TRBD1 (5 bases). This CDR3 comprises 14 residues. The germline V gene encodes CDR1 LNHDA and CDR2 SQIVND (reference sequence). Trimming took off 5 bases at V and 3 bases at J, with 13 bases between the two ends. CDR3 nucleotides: TGTGCCAGTAGTCCCCAGGGTCGGCACTATGGCTACACCTTC. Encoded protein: CASSPQGRHYGYTF.

The CDR3 region is CASSMRLAGVEEQFF. The DNA for the CDR3 is TGTGCCAGTAGTATGCGACTAGCGGGGGTTGAGGAGCAGTTCTTC. The genes are TRBV19 and TRBJ2-1, with 12 nucleotides matching TRBD2. This CDR3 spans 15 amino acids. After removal of 3 bases from V and 10 bases from J, the junction contained 7 bases not matched to a gene. Germline CDR1 LNHDA, CDR2 SQIVND (reference sequence).

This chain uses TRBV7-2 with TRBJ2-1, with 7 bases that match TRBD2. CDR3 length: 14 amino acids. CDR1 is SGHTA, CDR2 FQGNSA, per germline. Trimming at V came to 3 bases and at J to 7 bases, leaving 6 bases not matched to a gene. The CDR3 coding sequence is TGTGCCAGCAGCTTGGGGGGGAGCCGGAATGAGCAGTTCTTC. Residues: CASSLGGSRNEQFF.

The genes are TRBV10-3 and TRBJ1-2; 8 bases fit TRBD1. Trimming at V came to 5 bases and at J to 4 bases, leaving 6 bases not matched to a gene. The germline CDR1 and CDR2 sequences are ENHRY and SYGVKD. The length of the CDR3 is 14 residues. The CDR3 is CAISRTGFTYGYTF. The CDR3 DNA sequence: TGTGCCATCAGTAGGACAGGGTTCACCTATGGCTACACCTTC.

In DNA, the CDR3 is TGTGCCAGTAGTATCCGCGACAGGGCCGTTTATAGCAATCAGCCCCAGCATTTT. Translation gives CASSIRDRAVYSNQPQHF. The chain couples TRBV19 to TRBJ1-5; 7 positions match TRBD1. This CDR3 region has 18 residues. V shed 3 bases and J 0 bases; nucleotides not matched to a gene: 11. Germline lookup yields CDR1 LNHDA and CDR2 SQIVND (reference sequence).

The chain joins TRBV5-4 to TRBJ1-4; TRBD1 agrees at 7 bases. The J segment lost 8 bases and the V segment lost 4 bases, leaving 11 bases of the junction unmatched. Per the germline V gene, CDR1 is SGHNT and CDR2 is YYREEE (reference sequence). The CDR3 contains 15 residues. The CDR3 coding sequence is TGTGCCAGCAGCGGCGGGACAGCGTCTCAGGAAAAACTGTTTTTT. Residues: CASSGGTASQEKLFF.